These 22 T cell receptor beta chains originate from one sample sequenced in a study of cytomegalovirus exposure and HLA in healthy donors. The assay was immunoSEQ multiplex PCR, and TCRdb's table has in-frame clones only and misses some. The sample lists 150,000 or so clones; around nine tenths were seen once. Sequencing was done on a sample of PBMCs. The receptors here all came from a woman in her thirties in good health and CMV-seronegative.

V is TRBV29-1 and J is TRBJ1-1, with no clear D. The CDR3 spans 11 residues. The germline V and J ends were trimmed by 7 bases and 8 bases, with 14 bases remaining between them. From germline, CDR1 is SQVTM and CDR2 ANQGSEA. The CDR3 is CSAQAGAEAFF. The CDR3 coding sequence is TGCAGCGCTCAAGCGGGAGCCGAAGCTTTCTTT.

The chain joins TRBV5-1 to TRBJ2-5, with D possibly TRBD2 on 6 matching bases. Looked up from germline, CDR1 is SGHRS and CDR2 is YFSETQ. V was pared by 4 bases and J by 2 bases, with 18 bases between. The CDR3 loop spans 16 amino acids. CDR3 coding DNA: TGCGCCAGCAGCGCCCCTAGCGTGGGTGTGCAAGAGACCCAGTACTTC. Its protein is CASSAPSVGVQETQYF.

The chain links TRBV30 to TRBJ2-5, with a weak D call TRBD2 (6 bases). The CDR3 contains 12 residues. In germline, CDR1 is GTSNPN, CDR2 SVGIG (reference sequence). Trimming left V 0 bases short and J 5 bases short, with 7 bases between. In nucleotides, the CDR3 is TGTGCCTGGAGTGTACGGGGGGAGACCCAGTACTTC. As protein: CAWSVRGETQYF.

As DNA, the CDR3 is TGTGCCACCGGACAGGGAACAGATACGCAGTATTTT. Its protein product is CATGQGTDTQYF. The chain combines TRBV10-3 with TRBJ2-3; TRBD1 agrees at 8 bases. Germline V gene data show CDR1 as ENHRY and CDR2 as SYGVKD. There are 12 residues in the CDR3. J lost 3 bases, V lost 10 bases, and 3 bases had no gene match.

V is TRBV7-9 and J is TRBJ2-2; 7 nucleotides line up with TRBD1. The V and J ends lost 5 bases and 4 bases, in that order; junction bases with no gene match: 4. This CDR3 contains 14 residues. Germline assignment: CDR1 SEHNR and CDR2 FQNEAQ (reference sequence). CDR3 in amino acids: CASSATGSTGELFF. The CDR3 DNA sequence: TGTGCCAGCAGCGCGACAGGGTCCACCGGGGAGCTGTTTTTT.

J is TRBJ1-1 and V is TRBV15; D is uncertain. The CDR3 consists of 15 residues. Trimming took off 0 bases at V and 11 bases at J, with 19 bases between the two ends. CDR1 is LNHNV, CDR2 YYDKDF, per germline (reference sequence). CDR3 sequence (DNA): TGTGCCACCAGCAGAGATCGCGGCAGTCGCCTTGGGGCTTTCTTT. This translates into CATSRDRGSRLGAFF.

The chain combines TRBV4-1 with TRBJ2-5; TRBD2 agrees at 13 bases. There are 19 residues in the CDR3. Germline assignment: CDR1 MGHRA and CDR2 YSYEKL. V was clipped by 0 bases and J by 5 bases; unmatched bases: 12. CDR3 in amino acids: CASSQEGTSGIRPGETQYF. As DNA, the CDR3 is TGCGCCAGCAGCCAAGAAGGGACTAGCGGGATCCGCCCCGGGGAGACCCAGTACTTC.

This clone came up once. The chain joins TRBV5-1 to TRBJ1-3, with D unclear. This CDR3 region has 15 residues. V lost 4 bases and J lost 0, with 11 bases in between. Germline-derived CDR1 and CDR2 are SGHRS and YFSETQ. Here the CDR3 reads CASSPAGGSGNTIYF. The CDR3 region has the DNA TGCGCCAGCAGCCCGGCGGGCGGCTCTGGAAACACCATATATTTT.

The V gene is TRBV2, the J gene TRBJ1-6; D may be TRBD1 (6 bases). This CDR3 spans 13 amino acids. V lost 4 bases to trimming and J lost 10 bases, with 11 bases between them. The germline gives CDR1 SNHLY, CDR2 FYNNEI. This chain's CDR3 is CASSGQGRSPLHF. CDR3 in DNA: TGTGCCAGCAGTGGTCAGGGGAGATCACCCCTCCACTTT.

The gene calls are TRBV6-5 and TRBJ2-1, with 12 nucleotides matching TRBD2. The length of the CDR3 is 16 residues. Per germline, CDR1 MNHEY and CDR2 SVGAGI. J gave up 9 bases and V 0 bases, and 6 bases lay outside the gene matches. CDR3 sequence: CASSYSSSGGATEQFF. CDR3 DNA: TGTGCCAGCAGTTACTCGTCTAGCGGGGGGGCCACTGAGCAGTTCTTC.

This sequence joins TRBV19 and TRBJ1-5; D is possibly TRBD1 (6 bases). V shed 5 bases and J shed 11 bases, with 19 bases lying between them. This CDR3 spans 14 amino acids. Germline V gene lookup returns CDR1 LNHDA and CDR2 SQIVND (reference sequence). CDR3: CASSLPGAVPTQHF. The DNA for the CDR3 is TGTGCCAGTAGTCTCCCAGGGGCGGTTCCGACCCAGCATTTT.

The chain recombines TRBV5-1 with TRBJ2-3, with TRBD2 identical over 10 bases. Per germline, CDR1 SGHRS and CDR2 YFSETQ. This CDR3 has 18 residues. V lost 1 base, J lost 1 base, and 9 bases stayed unmatched. The CDR3 sequence is CASSLFSGGILRTDTQYF. CDR3 nucleotides: TGCGCCAGCAGCTTGTTTAGCGGGGGGATCCTTCGCACAGATACGCAGTATTTT.

This chain links TRBV9 with TRBJ2-7, with D possibly TRBD1 on 6 matching bases. The CDR3 extends over 16 amino acids. The V gene lost 2 bases and the J gene lost 2 bases, with 17 bases spanning the gap. Germline CDR1 SGDLS, CDR2 YYNGEE. The CDR3 DNA is TGTGCCAGCAGCGTGCGGGTAGGGACACATCCCTACGAGCAGTACTTC. Its protein product is CASSVRVGTHPYEQYF.

The chain recombines TRBV20-1 with TRBJ2-7; D may be TRBD1 (5 bases). This CDR3 is 11 amino acids long. CDR1 is DFQATT and CDR2 is SNEGSKA in the germline V gene (reference sequence). V was pared by 5 bases and J by 4 bases, with 9 bases between. Here the CDR3 reads CSALDSYEQYF. The CDR3, as DNA: TGCAGTGCTCTAGACAGTTACGAGCAGTACTTC.

The chain recombines TRBV7-2 with TRBJ2-1; maybe TRBD2 (5 bases). The CDR3 has 15 amino acids. Germline-derived CDR1 and CDR2 are SGHTA and FQGNSA. V dropped 5 bases and J dropped 0 bases, with 11 bases sitting between them. The CDR3 region has the DNA TGTGCCAGCAGCCCCCGGGGAAGCTCCTACAATGAGCAGTTCTTC. It is translated as CASSPRGSSYNEQFF.

The chain carries TRBV15 and TRBJ2-7, with D perhaps matching TRBD2 (6 bases). The CDR3 loop spans 11 amino acids. V was cut by 10 bases and J by 9 bases, with 16 bases left in between. Germline CDR1 is LNHNV and CDR2 is YYDKDF (reference sequence). The CDR3 reads CASLEGRGQYF. The DNA of the CDR3 is TGTGCCAGTCTAGAGGGGCGGGGGCAGTACTTC.

This chain uses TRBV6-1 with TRBJ2-7; 7 bases align to TRBD1. Germline CDR1 reads MNHNS; CDR2 reads SASEGT. V lost 4 bases, J lost 2 bases, and 8 bases stayed unmatched. The CDR3 is 15 amino acids. The chain's CDR3 is CASSGPGTVAYEQYF. CDR3 DNA: TGTGCCAGCAGTGGGCCCGGGACAGTCGCCTACGAGCAGTACTTC.

In its sample, this clone was seen once. The chain carries TRBV6-1 and TRBJ1-2; 8 bases fit TRBD1. V gave up 11 bases and J gave up 3 bases; unmatched junction bases: 5. The germline gives CDR1 MNHNS, CDR2 SASEGT. This CDR3 spans 12 amino acids. The CDR3 DNA reads as TGTGCCGTCAGGGGGCTCGACTATGGCTACACCTTC. This encodes CAVRGLDYGYTF.

The chain is built from TRBV7-8 and TRBJ1-6; maybe TRBD1 (6 bases). Germline V gives CDR1 SGHVS, CDR2 FQNEAQ. Deletions cut 5 bases from V and 9 bases from J, with 20 bases between. This CDR3 contains 16 residues. The CDR3 loop is CASSPSGGRDGSPLHF. CDR3 sequence (DNA): TGTGCCAGCAGCCCCTCCGGGGGGCGCGATGGTTCACCCCTCCACTTT. Full variable domain (missing parts from reference TRBV7-8 and TRBJ1-6): GAGVSQSPRYKVAKRGQDVALRCDPISGHVSLFWYQQALGQGPEFLTYFQNEAQLDKSGLPSDRFFAERPEGSVSTLKIQRTQQEDSAVYLCASSPSGGRDGSPLHFGNGTRLTVT.

CDR3 in amino acids: CAWSGGQGGQPQHF. CDR3 bases: TGTGCCTGGAGTGGGGGACAGGGTGGTCAGCCCCAGCATTTT. This chain uses TRBV30 with TRBJ1-5; 9 positions agree with TRBD1. The germline V gene has CDR1 GTSNPN and CDR2 SVGIG (reference sequence). With 1 base clipped from V and 6 bases from J, the junction kept 4 bases outside the gene matches. This CDR3 has 14 amino acids.

The chain couples TRBV18 to TRBJ1-3; no definite D call. This CDR3 is 13 amino acids long. Trimming cost V 3 bases and J 3 bases, with 6 bases left between them. Per the germline V gene, CDR1 is KGHSH and CDR2 is LQKENI. CDR3 in DNA: TGTGCCAGCTCACCGGCGGATGGAAACACCATATATTTT. It encodes CASSPADGNTIYF.

V and J are TRBV6-5 and TRBJ2-7; 10 bases agree with TRBD2. Unmatched junction bases numbered 5, after V lost 7 bases and J lost 5 bases. Germline V gene lookup returns CDR1 MNHEY and CDR2 SVGAGI. CDR3 length: 13 amino acids. DNA for the CDR3: TGTGCCAGCAAGGATCTAGCGGGGGACGAGCAGTACTTC. It specifies CASKDLAGDEQYF.